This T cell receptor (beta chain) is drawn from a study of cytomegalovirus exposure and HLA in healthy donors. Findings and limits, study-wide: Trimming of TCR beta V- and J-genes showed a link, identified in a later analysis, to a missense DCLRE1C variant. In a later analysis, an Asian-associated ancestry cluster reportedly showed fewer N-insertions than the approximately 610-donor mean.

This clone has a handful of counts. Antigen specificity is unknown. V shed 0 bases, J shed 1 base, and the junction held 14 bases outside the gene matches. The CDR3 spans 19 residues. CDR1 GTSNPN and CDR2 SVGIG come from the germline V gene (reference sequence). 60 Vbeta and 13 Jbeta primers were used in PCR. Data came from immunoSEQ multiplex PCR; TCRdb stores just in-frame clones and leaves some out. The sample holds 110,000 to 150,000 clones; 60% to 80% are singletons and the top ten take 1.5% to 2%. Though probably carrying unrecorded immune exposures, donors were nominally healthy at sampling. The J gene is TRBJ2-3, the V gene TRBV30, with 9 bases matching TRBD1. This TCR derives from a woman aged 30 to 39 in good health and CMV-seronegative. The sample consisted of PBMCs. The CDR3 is CAWSVRIGTGKRGTDTQYF. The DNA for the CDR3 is TGTGCCTGGAGTGTACGCATCGGGACAGGGAAAAGGGGCACAGATACGCAGTATTTT. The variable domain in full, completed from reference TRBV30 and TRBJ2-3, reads SQTIHQWPATLVQPVGSPLSLECTVEGTSNPNLYWYRQAAGRGLQLLFYSVGIGQISSEVPQNLSASRPQDRQFILSSKKLLLSDSGFYLCAWSVRIGTGKRGTDTQYFGPGTRLTVL.